The 32 T cell receptor beta chains listed next were all sequenced from one sample in a study of memory CD4+ T cells and cytomegalovirus serostatus. Single viable CD3+CD4+CD8-CD45RO+ cells were sorted as the memory CD4+ T cells. The data were produced by immunoSEQ multiplex PCR, yet TCRdb's version contains in-frame clones alone and is incomplete. The data show some 50,000 clones, around four fifths seen once. The sequenced sample was memory CD4+ T cells from blood. The receptors derive from an adult in good health and CMV-seronegative.

The rearrangement joins TRBV6-5 to TRBJ1-1, with a weak D call TRBD1 (5 bases). V dropped 6 bases and J dropped 11 bases, with 16 bases sitting between them. Per the germline V gene, CDR1 is MNHEY and CDR2 is SVGAGI. There are 12 residues in the CDR3. DNA for the CDR3: TGTGCCAGCAGGCGCACAGGATCCGACGCTTTCTTT. Translation: CASRRTGSDAFF.

The rearrangement links TRBV9 to TRBJ2-7, with D perhaps TRBD1 or TRBD2 (7 bases each). CDR1 and CDR2 from the germline V gene are SGDLS and YYNGEE. V was cut by 6 bases and J by 3 bases, with 19 bases left in between. The CDR3 loop spans 15 amino acids. The CDR3 loop reads CASNQGGGQSYEQYF. The CDR3 DNA sequence: TGTGCCAGCAACCAGGGCGGGGGACAGAGCTACGAGCAGTACTTC. The full variable domain, in which reference TRBV9 and TRBJ2-7 provide the parts outside the CDR3, is DSGVTQTPKHLITATGQRVTLRCSPRSGDLSVYWYQQSLDQGLQFLIQYYNGEERAKGNILERFSAQQFPDLHSELNLSSLELGDSALYFCASNQGGGQSYEQYFGPGTRLTVT.

The rearrangement links TRBV7-8 to TRBJ1-3; D perhaps matches TRBD1 (5 bases). CDR3 length: 15 amino acids. Germline V gene sequence: CDR1 SGHVS, CDR2 FQNEAQ. V was clipped by 5 bases and J by 1 base, with 12 bases between them. CDR3 in amino acids: CASSQPGRSGNTIYF. The CDR3 DNA sequence: TGTGCCAGCAGCCAACCAGGGAGGTCTGGAAACACCATATATTTT. The full variable domain, rest sourced from reference TRBV7-8 and TRBJ1-3, is GAGVSQSPRYKVAKRGQDVALRCDPISGHVSLFWYQQALGQGPEFLTYFQNEAQLDKSGLPSDRFFAERPEGSVSTLKIQRTQQEDSAVYLCASSQPGRSGNTIYFGEGSWLTVV.

V and J are TRBV6-4 and TRBJ1-6; D uncertain. The V end lost 0 bases, the J end lost 7 bases, and 7 bases lay between the germline ends. The CDR3 has 14 amino acids. Germline V lookup: CDR1 MRHNA, CDR2 SNTAGT. In DNA form, the CDR3 reads TGTGCCAGCAGTGACTCCAGAACAAATTCACCCCTCCACTTT. Translating gives CASSDSRTNSPLHF.

The chain combines TRBV6-4 with TRBJ1-1, with D tentatively TRBD1 (6 bases). V was clipped by 1 base and J by 0 bases, with 9 bases between them. From germline, CDR1 is MRHNA and CDR2 SNTAGT. The CDR3 consists of 15 residues. The CDR3 DNA follows: TGTGCCAGCAGTGACTTGGACAGAATGAACACTGAAGCTTTCTTT. It yields the protein CASSDLDRMNTEAFF.

The V call is TRBV7-2, the J call TRBJ2-4, with 7 positions matching TRBD2. CDR3 length: 16 residues. V was clipped by 5 bases and J by 6 bases; unmatched bases: 13. Germline loops: CDR1 SGHTA, CDR2 FQGNSA. In DNA form, the CDR3 reads TGTGCCAGCAGCCGACGGGACCCCGGGAGGAGAAACATTCAGTACTTC. Translated: CASSRRDPGRRNIQYF.

The chain carries TRBV4-2 and TRBJ2-7, with 8 positions matching TRBD1. Unmatched junction bases numbered 13, after V lost 3 bases and J lost 9 bases. CDR1 and CDR2 (germline): LGHNA, YNFKEQ. The CDR3 contains 15 residues. CDR3 amino acids: CASSQSTGGEVGQYF. In DNA, the CDR3 is TGTGCCAGCAGCCAGAGTACAGGGGGTGAGGTTGGGCAGTACTTC.

This chain joins TRBV2 and TRBJ2-3; the match to TRBD2 covers 11 bases. The trim removed 7 bases at V and 2 bases at J, leaving 8 bases unmatched. This CDR3 has 16 amino acids. Germline V CDR1 and CDR2: SNHLY, FYNNEI. CDR3 sequence: CASKLAGGLATDTQYF. DNA of the CDR3: TGTGCCAGCAAATTAGCGGGGGGGCTCGCCACAGATACGCAGTATTTT. Variable domain in full (rest from reference TRBV2 and TRBJ2-3): EPEVTQTPSHQVTQMGQEVILRCVPISNHLYFYWYRQILGQKVEFLVSFYNNEISEKSEIFDDQFSVERPDGSNFTLKIRSTKLEDSAMYFCASKLAGGLATDTQYFGPGTRLTVL.

This chain connects TRBV30 to TRBJ2-7; perhaps TRBD1 as D (5 bases). The CDR3 length is 11 residues. Trimming shortened V by 2 bases and J by 5 bases, and 7 bases separated the two germline ends. The germline V gene encodes CDR1 GTSNPN and CDR2 SVGIG (reference sequence). CDR3 in DNA: TGTGCCTGGAGTAGCAGGGACGAGCAGTACTTC. Translated: CAWSSRDEQYF. Looking up the rest from reference TRBV30 and TRBJ2-7 gives the full variable domain: SQTIHQWPATLVQPVGSPLSLECTVEGTSNPNLYWYRQAAGRGLQLLFYSVGIGQISSEVPQNLSASRPQDRQFILSSKKLLLSDSGFYLCAWSSRDEQYFGPGTRLTVT.

This sequence joins TRBV7-8 and TRBJ2-7; 8 nucleotides match TRBD2. This CDR3 is 13 amino acids long. Trimming cost V 7 bases and J 7 bases; bases outside gene matches: 9. Germline assignment: CDR1 SGHVS and CDR2 FQNEAQ. CDR3 residues: CASTAGGPGEQYF. CDR3 DNA sequence: TGTGCCAGCACCGCGGGGGGCCCGGGGGAGCAGTACTTC.

The rearrangement joins TRBV5-4 to TRBJ1-2, with D uncertain. Germline CDR1 is SGHNT and CDR2 is YYREEE (reference sequence). This CDR3 has 12 residues. The ends were cut back, 5 bases at V and 8 bases at J, with 13 bases in the middle. This CDR3 is CASSSQSKGYTF. The DNA of the CDR3 is TGTGCCAGCAGTTCTCAGTCGAAGGGCTACACCTTC.

The chain recombines TRBV25-1 with TRBJ1-2; D call uncertain. The CDR3 totals 14 residues. Germline CDR1 is MGHDK and CDR2 is SYGVNS. V was shortened by 3 bases and J by 8 bases, with 16 bases between the two germline ends. CDR3 nucleotide sequence: TGTGCCAGCAGTGACCCCATCGGCGAACTGGGCTACACCTTC. Amino acids: CASSDPIGELGYTF.

DNA for the CDR3: TGTGCCAGCAGCTCATTTTGGAGCGATACGCAGTATTTT. Translated: CASSSFWSDTQYF. This chain uses TRBV7-2 with TRBJ2-3; D remains unclear. The CDR3 is 13 amino acids. Germline values: CDR1 SGHTA, CDR2 FQGNSA. V was pared by 4 bases and J by 6 bases, with 11 bases between.

This clone has more than one count but fewer than ten. The chain's CDR3 is CASSEARTYEQYF. CDR3 coding DNA: TGTGCCAGCAGTGAAGCTCGAACCTACGAGCAGTACTTC. The chain combines TRBV6-1 with TRBJ2-7; the D is unclear. This CDR3 contains 13 residues. The V end lost 0 bases, the J end lost 2 bases, and 5 bases lay between the germline ends. Germline CDR1 is MNHNS and CDR2 is SASEGT.

The chain is built from TRBV30 and TRBJ1-1, with D perhaps TRBD1 (6 bases). The CDR3 consists of 11 residues. Germline V lookup: CDR1 GTSNPN, CDR2 SVGIG (reference sequence). With 8 bases removed from V and 0 bases from J, the gap between germline ends came to 7 bases. The CDR3 protein is CARQVNTEAFF. The DNA for the CDR3 is TGTGCCCGACAGGTGAACACTGAAGCTTTCTTT. The full variable domain, its missing parts supplied by reference TRBV30 and TRBJ1-1, is SQTIHQWPATLVQPVGSPLSLECTVEGTSNPNLYWYRQAAGRGLQLLFYSVGIGQISSEVPQNLSASRPQDRQFILSSKKLLLSDSGFYLCARQVNTEAFFGQGTRLTVV.

This rearrangement joins TRBV7-2 to TRBJ1-6; 9 bases align to TRBD1. Losses at the gene ends were 1 base for V and 10 bases for J; bases not matched to a gene: 8. This CDR3 has 16 residues. Germline lookup yields CDR1 SGHTA and CDR2 FQGNSA. The CDR3 spells CASSLGGGQGYSPLHF. In DNA form, the CDR3 reads TGTGCCAGCAGCTTAGGGGGAGGACAGGGGTACTCACCCCTCCACTTT.

This sequence joins TRBV6-5 and TRBJ1-4; D is possibly TRBD1 (6 bases). V lost 6 bases and J lost 8, with 10 bases in between. This CDR3 is built from 12 residues. From germline, CDR1 is MNHEY and CDR2 SVGAGI. The CDR3 here is CASSHDREKLFF. The CDR3 nucleotides are TGTGCCAGCAGCCACGACAGGGAAAAACTGTTTTTT.

J is TRBJ2-3 and V is TRBV15; TRBD1 matches at 7 bases. This CDR3 contains 16 residues. CDR1 and CDR2 from the germline V gene are LNHNV and YYDKDF (reference sequence). J gave up 0 bases and V 1 base, and 4 bases lay outside the gene matches. The CDR3 protein is CATSRVQGSSTDTQYF. CDR3 in DNA: TGTGCCACCAGCAGAGTACAGGGGTCTAGCACAGATACGCAGTATTTT. Full variable domain (remainder filled in from reference TRBV15 and TRBJ2-3): DAMVIQNPRYQVTQFGKPVTLSCSQTLNHNVMYWYQQKSSQAPKLLFHYYDKDFNNEADTPDNFQSRRPNTSFCFLDIRSPGLGDTAMYLCATSRVQGSSTDTQYFGPGTRLTVL.

The table lists this clone with a few counts. The chain links TRBV7-9 to TRBJ1-6; a possible D gene is TRBD1 (6 bases). In germline, CDR1 is SEHNR, CDR2 FQNEAQ (reference sequence). CDR3 length: 13 residues. The V end lost 4 bases, the J end lost 9 bases, and 10 bases lay between the germline ends. CDR3 nucleotide sequence: TGTGCCAGCAGCTATCAGGGGTCTTCACCCCTCCACTTT. This sequence encodes CASSYQGSSPLHF.

This sequence joins TRBV7-9 and TRBJ1-1; D is ambiguous. CDR1 is SEHNR and CDR2 is FQNEAQ in the germline V gene (reference sequence). V lost 10 bases, J lost 0 bases, and 12 bases lay in between. CDR3 size: 13 residues. The CDR3 sequence is CATTELVNTEAFF. CDR3 nucleotides: TGTGCCACGACCGAGTTAGTGAACACTGAAGCTTTCTTT.

The rearrangement links TRBV7-8 to TRBJ2-3, with 7 bases lining up with TRBD2. V dropped 2 bases and J dropped 1; count of bases not matched to a gene: 3. The germline gives CDR1 SGHVS, CDR2 FQNEAQ. CDR3 length: 15 residues. The CDR3 sequence: CASSLITSGTDTQYF. Written as DNA, the CDR3 is TGTGCCAGCAGCTTAATAACTAGCGGCACAGATACGCAGTATTTT.

The chain links TRBV7-3 to TRBJ1-3; D uncertain. Trimming pared 0 bases from V and 2 bases from J, leaving 2 bases between. The CDR3 totals 13 residues. Per germline, CDR1 SGHTA and CDR2 FQGTGA. CDR3 in amino acids: CASSLTAGNTIYF. Here the CDR3 DNA reads TGTGCCAGCAGCTTAACAGCTGGAAACACCATATATTTT.

This chain links TRBV4-3 with TRBJ1-5; no clear D gene. CDR1 is LGHNA and CDR2 is YSLEER in the germline V gene. This CDR3 is built from 16 residues. V dropped 0 bases and J dropped 0 bases, with 9 bases sitting between them. This chain's CDR3 is CASSQEVSYSNQPQHF. CDR3 nucleotide sequence: TGCGCCAGCAGCCAAGAGGTCAGTTATAGCAATCAGCCCCAGCATTTT.

The chain joins TRBV5-8 to TRBJ2-2, with 9 bases aligning to TRBD2. The CDR3 extends over 16 amino acids. Germline V gene lookup returns CDR1 SGHTS and CDR2 YDEGEE. V dropped 3 bases and J dropped 5; count of bases not matched to a gene: 8. The CDR3 sequence is CASSSGLAWRTGELFF. CDR3 sequence (DNA): TGTGCCAGCAGCTCGGGACTAGCCTGGAGGACCGGGGAGCTGTTTTTT.

This rearrangement joins TRBV4-3 to TRBJ2-2; no definite D call. The V gene lost 0 bases and the J gene lost 6 bases, with 8 bases spanning the gap. Germline V gives CDR1 LGHNA, CDR2 YSLEER. The CDR3 totals 14 residues. The CDR3 nucleotides read TGCGCCAGCAGCCAAGATCAGGCCGCCGGGGAGCTGTTTTTT. It specifies CASSQDQAAGELFF.

This CDR3 is CASSTPARDGYTF. The CDR3 bases are TGTGCCAGCAGTACGCCTGCCAGGGATGGCTACACCTTC. V and J are TRBV2 and TRBJ1-2, with D maybe TRBD1 (5 bases). The CDR3 has 13 residues. Germline V gene lookup returns CDR1 SNHLY and CDR2 FYNNEI. The ends were cut back, 5 bases at V and 6 bases at J, with 13 bases in the middle.

V gene TRBV7-2 combines with J gene TRBJ2-7; tentative D call: TRBD2 (5 bases). V was trimmed by 4 bases and J by 2 bases, leaving 6 bases between them. Germline V gene data show CDR1 as SGHTA and CDR2 as FQGNSA. The CDR3 contains 12 residues. This CDR3 reads CASSSGTYEQYF. The CDR3 DNA is TGTGCCAGCAGCTCGGGGACCTACGAGCAGTACTTC.

The chain combines TRBV29-1 with TRBJ1-1; D remains unclear. V shed 2 bases and J shed 8 bases, with 12 bases lying between them. The CDR3 is 12 amino acids. CDR1 is SQVTM, CDR2 ANQGSEA, per germline. In DNA form, the CDR3 reads TGCAGCGTTGAATATCGGACGGACGAAGCTTTCTTT. It encodes CSVEYRTDEAFF.

The V and J genes are TRBV19 and TRBJ1-2; TRBD1 matches 11 bases. The CDR3 is 16 amino acids. J lost 7 bases, V lost 3 bases, and 10 bases had no gene match. Per the germline V gene, CDR1 is LNHDA and CDR2 is SQIVND (reference sequence). CDR3 sequence: CASSIAYRTGGGGYTF. The CDR3, as DNA: TGTGCCAGTAGTATTGCTTATCGGACAGGGGGCGGTGGCTACACCTTC. Filled out from reference TRBV19 and TRBJ1-2, the complete variable domain reads DGGITQSPKYLFRKEGQNVTLSCEQNLNHDAMYWYRQDPGQGLRLIYYSQIVNDFQKGDIAEGYSVSREKKESFPLTVTSAQKNPTAFYLCASSIAYRTGGGGYTFGSGTRLTVV.

This clone has more than one count but fewer than ten. V gene TRBV6-6 combines with J gene TRBJ2-7; D is undetermined. V lost 5 bases and J lost 7, with 21 bases in between. The CDR3 has 15 amino acids. In germline, CDR1 is MNHNY, CDR2 SVGAGI (reference sequence). The CDR3 DNA reads TGTGCCAGCAGTCTCCAACCATCCACGTGGTATGAGCAGTACTTC. Translation: CASSLQPSTWYEQYF.

This rearrangement joins TRBV6-1 to TRBJ1-2; D is unclear. Between the trimmed V and J ends, which lost 3 bases and 6 bases, there was a span of 8 bases. CDR3 length: 12 residues. Germline V gene lookup returns CDR1 MNHNS and CDR2 SASEGT. The CDR3, as DNA: TGTGCCAGCAGTGACAGGCCGAATGGCTACACCTTC. Translating gives CASSDRPNGYTF.

This chain links TRBV15 with TRBJ1-2; 9 bases are a match to TRBD1. Trimming took 5 bases from V and 5 from J; bases not matched to a gene: 12. This CDR3 spans 16 amino acids. CDR1 is LNHNV, CDR2 YYDKDF, per germline (reference sequence). The CDR3: CATSGGTGRPEYGYTF. The CDR3 coding sequence is TGTGCCACCAGCGGAGGGACAGGGAGGCCAGAATATGGCTACACCTTC.